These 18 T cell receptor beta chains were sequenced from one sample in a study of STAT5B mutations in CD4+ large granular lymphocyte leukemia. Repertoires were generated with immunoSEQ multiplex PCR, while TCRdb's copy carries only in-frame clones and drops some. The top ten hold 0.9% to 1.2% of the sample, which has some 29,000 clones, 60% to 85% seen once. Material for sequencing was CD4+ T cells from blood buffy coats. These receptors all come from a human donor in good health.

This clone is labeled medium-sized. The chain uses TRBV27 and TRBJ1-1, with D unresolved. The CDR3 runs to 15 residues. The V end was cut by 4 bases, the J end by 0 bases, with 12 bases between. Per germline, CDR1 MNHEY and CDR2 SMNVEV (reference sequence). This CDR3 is CASSSGSAVNTEAFF. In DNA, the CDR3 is TGTGCCAGCAGTTCCGGTTCTGCGGTGAACACTGAAGCTTTCTTT.

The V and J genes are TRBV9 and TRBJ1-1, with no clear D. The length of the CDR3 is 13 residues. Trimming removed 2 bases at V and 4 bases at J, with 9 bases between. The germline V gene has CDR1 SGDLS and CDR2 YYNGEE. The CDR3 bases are TGTGCCAGCAGCGTCTCTACGGGCACTGAAGCTTTCTTT. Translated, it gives CASSVSTGTEAFF.

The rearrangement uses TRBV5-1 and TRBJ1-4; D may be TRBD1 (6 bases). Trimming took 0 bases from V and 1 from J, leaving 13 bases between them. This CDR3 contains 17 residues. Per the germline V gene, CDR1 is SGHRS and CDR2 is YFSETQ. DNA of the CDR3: TGCGCCAGCAGCTTGGCCTTGGGGGCTGGAACTAATGAAAAACTGTTTTTT. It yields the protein CASSLALGAGTNEKLFF.

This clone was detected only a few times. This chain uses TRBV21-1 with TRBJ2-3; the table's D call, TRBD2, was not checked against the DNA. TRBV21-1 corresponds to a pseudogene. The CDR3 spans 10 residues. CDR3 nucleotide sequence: TGTGCCAGCAGCAAAGGCAGACTCGGTTTT. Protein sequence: CASSKGRLGF.

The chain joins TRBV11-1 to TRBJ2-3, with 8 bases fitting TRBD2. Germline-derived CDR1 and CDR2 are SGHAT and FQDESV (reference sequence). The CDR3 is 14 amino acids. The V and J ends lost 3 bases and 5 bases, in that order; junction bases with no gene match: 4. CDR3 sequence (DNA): TGTGCCAGCAGCTTCGGGGGGGCCTTAGATACGCAGTATTTT. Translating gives CASSFGGALDTQYF.

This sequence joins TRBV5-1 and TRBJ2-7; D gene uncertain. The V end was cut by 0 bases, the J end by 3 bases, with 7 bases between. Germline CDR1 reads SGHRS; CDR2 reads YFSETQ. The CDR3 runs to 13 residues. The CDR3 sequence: CASSLDADYEQYF. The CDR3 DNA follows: TGCGCCAGCAGCTTGGATGCTGACTACGAGCAGTACTTC.

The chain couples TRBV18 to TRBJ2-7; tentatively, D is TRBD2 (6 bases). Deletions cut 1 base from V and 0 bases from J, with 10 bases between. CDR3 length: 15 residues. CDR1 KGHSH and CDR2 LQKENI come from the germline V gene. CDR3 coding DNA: TGTGCCAGCTCACCACAAGGAGGGAGCTCCTACGAGCAGTACTTC. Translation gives CASSPQGGSSYEQYF.

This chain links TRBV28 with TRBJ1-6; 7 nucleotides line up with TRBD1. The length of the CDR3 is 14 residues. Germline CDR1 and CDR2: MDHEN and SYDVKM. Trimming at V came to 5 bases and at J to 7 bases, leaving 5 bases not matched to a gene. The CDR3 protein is CASSPRTGNSPLHF. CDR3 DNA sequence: TGTGCCAGCAGTCCCAGGACAGGAAATTCACCCCTCCACTTT.

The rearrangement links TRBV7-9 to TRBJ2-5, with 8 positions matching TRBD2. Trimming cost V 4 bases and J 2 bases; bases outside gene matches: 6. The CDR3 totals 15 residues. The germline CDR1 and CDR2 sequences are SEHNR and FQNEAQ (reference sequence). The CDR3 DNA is TGTGCCAGCAGCTCGGGGGGGGCAGTTCAAGAGACCCAGTACTTC. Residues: CASSSGGAVQETQYF.

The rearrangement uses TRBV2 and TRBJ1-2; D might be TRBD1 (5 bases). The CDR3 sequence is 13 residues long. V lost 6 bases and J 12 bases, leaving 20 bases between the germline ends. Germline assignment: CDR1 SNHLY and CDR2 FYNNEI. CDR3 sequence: CASSTYMGLGNTF. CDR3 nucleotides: TGTGCCAGCAGCACTTACATGGGACTCGGCAACACCTTC.

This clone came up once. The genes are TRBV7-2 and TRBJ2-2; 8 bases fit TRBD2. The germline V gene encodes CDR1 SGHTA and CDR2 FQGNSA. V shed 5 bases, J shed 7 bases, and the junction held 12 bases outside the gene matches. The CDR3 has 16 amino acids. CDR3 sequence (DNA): TGTGCCAGCAGCCCCCGGGGGGGGGCAAATGTCGGGGAGCTGTTTTTT. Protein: CASSPRGGANVGELFF.

The CDR3 is CSAGSTEAFF. The CDR3 coding sequence is TGCAGTGCCGGGAGTACGGAAGCTTTCTTT. V and J are TRBV20-1 and TRBJ1-1; no definite D call. Trimming left V 6 bases short and J 8 bases short, with 10 bases between. Germline CDR1 and CDR2: DFQATT and SNEGSKA (reference sequence). The CDR3 extends over 10 amino acids.

In DNA, the CDR3 is TGCGCCAGCAGCTTGCGGGTAGCGGCGAACACCGGGGAGCTGTTTTTT. Its translation is CASSLRVAANTGELFF. This sequence joins TRBV5-1 and TRBJ2-2, with a possible D match to TRBD2 (6 bases). The germline V gene encodes CDR1 SGHRS and CDR2 YFSETQ. V dropped 1 base and J dropped 0 bases, with 10 bases sitting between them. This CDR3 comprises 16 residues.

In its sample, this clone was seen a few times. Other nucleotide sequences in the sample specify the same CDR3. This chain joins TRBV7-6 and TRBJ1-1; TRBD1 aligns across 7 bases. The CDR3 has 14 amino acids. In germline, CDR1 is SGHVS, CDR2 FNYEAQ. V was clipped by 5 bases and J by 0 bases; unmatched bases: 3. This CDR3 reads CASSPTGMNTEAFF. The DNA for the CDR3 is TGTGCCAGCAGCCCGACAGGGATGAACACTGAAGCTTTCTTT.

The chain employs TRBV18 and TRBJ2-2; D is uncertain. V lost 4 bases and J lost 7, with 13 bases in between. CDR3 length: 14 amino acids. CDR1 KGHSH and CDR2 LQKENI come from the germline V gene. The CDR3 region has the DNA TGTGCCAGCTCACTTTCGAGCCTACTCGGGGAGCTGTTTTTT. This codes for CASSLSSLLGELFF.

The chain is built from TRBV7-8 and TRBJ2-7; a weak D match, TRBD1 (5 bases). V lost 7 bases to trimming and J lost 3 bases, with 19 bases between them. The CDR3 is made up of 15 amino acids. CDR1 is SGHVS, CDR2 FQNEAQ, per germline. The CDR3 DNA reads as TGTGCCAGCATGGCCCTGGCAGGGTTCAGCTACGAGCAGTACTTC. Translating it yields CASMALAGFSYEQYF.

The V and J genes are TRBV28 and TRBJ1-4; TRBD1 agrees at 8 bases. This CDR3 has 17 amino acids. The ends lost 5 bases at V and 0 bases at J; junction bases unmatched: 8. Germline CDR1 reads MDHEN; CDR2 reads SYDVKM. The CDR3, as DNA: TGTGCCAGCAGTCCCCGGACAGGGTGGACAACTAATGAAAAACTGTTTTTT. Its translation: CASSPRTGWTTNEKLFF.

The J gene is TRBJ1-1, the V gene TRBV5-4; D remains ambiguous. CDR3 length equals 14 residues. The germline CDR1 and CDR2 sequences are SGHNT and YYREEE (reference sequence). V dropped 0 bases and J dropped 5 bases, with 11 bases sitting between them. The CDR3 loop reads CASSLVRGATEAFF. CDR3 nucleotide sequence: TGTGCCAGCAGCTTGGTCCGGGGAGCTACTGAAGCTTTCTTT. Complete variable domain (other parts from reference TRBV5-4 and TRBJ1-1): ETGVTQSPTHLIKTRGQQVTLRCSSQSGHNTVSWYQQALGQGPQFIFQYYREEENGRGNFPPRFSGLQFPNYSSELNVNALELDDSALYLCASSLVRGATEAFFGQGTRLTVV.